This T cell receptor (beta chain) was retrieved from a study of blood T cell repertoires in COVID-19. The data were produced by immunoSEQ multiplex PCR, yet TCRdb's version contains in-frame clones alone and is incomplete. The repertoire includes roughly 140,000 clones, 84% of them detected once, and approximately 38% sits in the top ten. This clone was found a few times. The CDR3 runs to 14 residues. Germline CDR1 reads SGHRS; CDR2 reads YFSETQ. Trimming took off 6 bases at V and 2 bases at J, with 15 bases between the two ends. The sequenced sample consisted of peripheral blood. The chain couples TRBV5-1 to TRBJ2-7; possible D gene TRBD1, 5 bases. This TCR derives from a human donor in a cohort sampled during active COVID-19. This CDR3 is CASTSRTSPYEQYF. Written as DNA, the CDR3 is TGCGCCAGCACCTCTCGGACATCTCCCTACGAGCAGTACTTC.